The T cell receptor beta chain described here comes from a study of OX40 agonist ivuxolimab in advanced cancers. At the level of the study: Those treated in dose escalation had hepatocellular carcinoma, melanoma, renal cell cancer or head and neck cancer. Therapy given before enrollment (anti-PD-1, anti-PD-L1 or anti-CTLA-4) was allowed, and 40% had some. Study observations and caveats: Low normalized T-cell clonal expansion was additionally recorded for some nonresponders.

Measured with immunoSEQ multiplex PCR; TCRdb has only the in-frame clones, and not every one. Seen here are 50,000 to 60,000 clones, 90% observed once, and the top ten hold 5.4%. Looked up from germline, CDR1 is MGHRA and CDR2 is YSYEKL. Trimming at V came to 5 bases and at J to 3 bases, leaving 3 bases not matched to a gene. The CDR3 contains 14 residues. Note on this clone: What it binds is unknown.

This rearrangement joins TRBV4-1 to TRBJ2-7; 11 nucleotides agree with TRBD2. The sample consisted of CD4+ or CD8+ T cells sorted from blood, taken in a trial of the OX40 agonist ivuxolimab. The clonotype was recovered from an adult with an advanced solid tumor such as melanoma, head and neck, liver or kidney cancer. This CDR3 is CASSVGTSGYEQYF. The CDR3 region has the DNA TGCGCCAGCAGCGTCGGGACTAGCGGCTACGAGCAGTACTTC.